The present T cell receptor beta chain was sequenced within a study of blood T cell repertoires in COVID-19. Study details: The samples span acute and convalescent COVID-19 from the United States, Italy and Spain. The analysed material was cDNA or gDNA that came from T cells, B-cell-depleted T cells, or PBMCs.

This CDR3 region has 15 residues. Germline values: CDR1 SGHTA, CDR2 FQGNSA. V shed 5 bases, J shed 4 bases, and the junction held 9 bases outside the gene matches. In the original processing: Estimated nucleated cell counts came from reference gene primer amplification. Here immunoSEQ multiplex PCR was the method, and the copy in TCRdb shows in-frame clones only, minus some. The V and J calls and clone size are taken from that table; D and trimming were inferred from the DNA. Of 150,000 to 200,000 clones detected, about 86% appear once; the ten largest clones hold more than 6.5%. This receptor was taken from a woman aged 80 or over in a cohort sampled during active or convalescent COVID-19. The V call is TRBV7-2, the J call TRBJ1-1, with TRBD1 identical over 8 bases. Sequencing was carried out using peripheral blood. In DNA, the CDR3 is TGTGCCAGCAGCCCCAAGACAGGGGATCGCACTGAAGCTTTCTTT. Amino acids: CASSPKTGDRTEAFF.